The 6 T cell receptor beta chains reported below all come from one sample, sequenced in a study of blood T cell repertoires in COVID-19. TCRdb keeps only in-frame clones here, not all; method: immunoSEQ multiplex PCR. The sample lists about 80,000 clones; roughly 80% were seen once. Sequencing input: peripheral blood. The receptors were gathered from a woman in her 70s with acute or convalescent COVID-19.

This clone was seen a handful of times. The chain carries TRBV9 and TRBJ1-3; D may be TRBD1 (6 bases). The CDR3 spans 16 residues. V was trimmed by 1 base and J by 0 bases, leaving 11 bases between them. CDR1 is SGDLS and CDR2 is YYNGEE in the germline V gene. The CDR3 loop reads CASSVKTGNSGNTIYF. The DNA for the CDR3 is TGTGCCAGCAGCGTAAAGACAGGAAACTCTGGAAACACCATATATTTT.

The rearrangement joins TRBV11-3 to TRBJ2-5; 15 bases map to TRBD2. Per the germline V gene, CDR1 is SGHNT and CDR2 is YENEEA. The CDR3 contains 16 residues. The J segment lost 4 bases and the V segment lost 4 bases, leaving 4 bases of the junction unmatched. CDR3 residues: CASSSGLAGGIETQYF. CDR3 DNA sequence: TGTGCCAGCAGCTCGGGACTAGCGGGAGGTATAGAGACCCAGTACTTC. Full variable domain (remainder filled in from reference TRBV11-3 and TRBJ2-5): EAGVVQSPRYKIIEKKQPVAFWCNPISGHNTLYWYLQNLGQGPELLIRYENEEAVDDSQLPKDRFSAERLKGVDSTLKIQPAELGDSAVYLCASSSGLAGGIETQYFGPGTRLLVL.

DNA for the CDR3: TGTGCCAGCAGCTCGCCAATAGGGACAGGGAGAAACCCTGAAGCTTTCTTT. Translated, it gives CASSSPIGTGRNPEAFF. The chain joins TRBV7-2 to TRBJ1-1, with 9 bases lining up with TRBD1. Looked up from germline, CDR1 is SGHTA and CDR2 is FQGNSA. The CDR3 sequence is 17 residues long. The V segment lost 4 bases and the J segment 6 bases; nucleotides outside the gene matches: 15.

This chain connects TRBV2 to TRBJ1-2; D not certain. Germline V CDR1 and CDR2: SNHLY, FYNNEI. This CDR3 has 12 amino acids. Trimming took 3 bases from V and 2 from J, leaving 4 bases between them. The CDR3 sequence is CASSDRNYGYTF. In DNA form, the CDR3 reads TGTGCCAGCAGTGACAGAAACTATGGCTACACCTTC.

The chain recombines TRBV7-9 with TRBJ2-3; TRBD2 matches 7 bases. This CDR3 has 19 residues. V was pared by 2 bases and J by 2 bases, with 16 bases of the junction left unmatched. Germline V gene data show CDR1 as SEHNR and CDR2 as FQNEAQ (reference sequence). CDR3 region: CASSLRRKSGTTLTDTQYF. The CDR3 DNA reads TGTGCCAGCAGCTTACGAAGGAAGTCCGGGACTACCCTCACAGATACGCAGTATTTT.

V is TRBV24-1 and J is TRBJ2-5; 8 nucleotides line up with TRBD1. Trimming cost V 4 bases and J 5 bases; bases outside gene matches: 5. Germline lookup yields CDR1 KGHDR and CDR2 SFDVKD. The CDR3 covers 14 residues. In DNA form, the CDR3 reads TGTGCCACCAGTGACCAGGGGGCGGGGGAGACCCAGTACTTC. This codes for CATSDQGAGETQYF.